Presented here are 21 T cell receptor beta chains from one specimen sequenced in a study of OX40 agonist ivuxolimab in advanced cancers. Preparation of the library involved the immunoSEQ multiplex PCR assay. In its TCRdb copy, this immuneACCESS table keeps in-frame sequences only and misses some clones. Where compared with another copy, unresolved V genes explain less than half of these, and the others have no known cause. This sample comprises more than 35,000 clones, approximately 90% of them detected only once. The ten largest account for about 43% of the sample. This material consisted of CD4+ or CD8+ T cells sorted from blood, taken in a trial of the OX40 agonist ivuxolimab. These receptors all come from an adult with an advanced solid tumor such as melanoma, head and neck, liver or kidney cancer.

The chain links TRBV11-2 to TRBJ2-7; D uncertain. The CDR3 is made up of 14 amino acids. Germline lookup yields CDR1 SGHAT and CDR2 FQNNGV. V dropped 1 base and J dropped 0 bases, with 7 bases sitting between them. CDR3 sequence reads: CASSLGPFSYEQYF. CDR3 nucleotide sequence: TGTGCCAGCAGCTTAGGACCTTTCTCCTACGAGCAGTACTTC.

The CDR3 coding sequence is TGTGCCAGCAGCTCAGGGTTGGCCTACGAGCAGTACTTC. Amino acid sequence: CASSSGLAYEQYF. The chain carries TRBV7-2 and TRBJ2-7; D is perhaps TRBD1 (5 bases). Germline lookup yields CDR1 SGHTA and CDR2 FQGNSA. Trimming shortened V by 4 bases and J by 2 bases, and 9 bases separated the two germline ends. This CDR3 has 13 amino acids. The complete variable domain, with remaining parts taken from reference TRBV7-2 and TRBJ2-7, reads GAGVSQSPSNKVTEKGKDVELRCDPISGHTALYWYRQSLGQGLEFLIYFQGNSAPDKSGLPSDRFSAERTGGSVSTLTIQRTQQEDSAVYLCASSSGLAYEQYFGPGTRLTVT.

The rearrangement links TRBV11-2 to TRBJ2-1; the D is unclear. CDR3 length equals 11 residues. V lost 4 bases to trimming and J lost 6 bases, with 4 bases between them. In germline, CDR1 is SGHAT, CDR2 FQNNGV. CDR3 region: CASSWSNEQFF. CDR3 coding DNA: TGTGCCAGCAGCTGGAGCAATGAGCAGTTCTTC.

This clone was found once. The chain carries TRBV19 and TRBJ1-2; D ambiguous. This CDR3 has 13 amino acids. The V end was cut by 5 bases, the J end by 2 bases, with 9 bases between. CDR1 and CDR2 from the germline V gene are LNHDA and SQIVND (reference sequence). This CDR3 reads CASSQGWNYGYTF. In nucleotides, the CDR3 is TGTGCCAGTAGTCAAGGTTGGAACTATGGCTACACCTTC.

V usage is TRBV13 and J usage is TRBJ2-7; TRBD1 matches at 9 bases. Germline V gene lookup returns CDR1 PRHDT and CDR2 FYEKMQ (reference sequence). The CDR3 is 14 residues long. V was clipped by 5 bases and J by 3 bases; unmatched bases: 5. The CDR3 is CASSPGQGIYEQYF. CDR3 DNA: TGTGCCAGCAGCCCCGGACAGGGGATCTACGAGCAGTACTTC. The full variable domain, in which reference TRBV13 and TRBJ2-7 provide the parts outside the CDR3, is AAGVIQSPRHLIKEKRETATLKCYPIPRHDTVYWYQQGPGQDPQFLISFYEKMQSDKGSIPDRFSAQQFSDYHSELNMSSLELGDSALYFCASSPGQGIYEQYFGPGTRLTVT.

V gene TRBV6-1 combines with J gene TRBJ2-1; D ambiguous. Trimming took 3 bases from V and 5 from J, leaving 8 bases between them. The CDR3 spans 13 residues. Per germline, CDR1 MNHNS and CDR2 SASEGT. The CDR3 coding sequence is TGTGCCAGCAGTGAGGACGCTCACAATGAGCAGTTCTTC. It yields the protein CASSEDAHNEQFF.

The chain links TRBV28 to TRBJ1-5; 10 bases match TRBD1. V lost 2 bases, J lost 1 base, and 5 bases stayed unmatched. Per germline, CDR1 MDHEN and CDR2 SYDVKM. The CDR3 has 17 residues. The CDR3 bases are TGTGCCAGCAGTTTACTTGGACAGGGGGAAAGCAATCAGCCCCAGCATTTT. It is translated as CASSLLGQGESNQPQHF.

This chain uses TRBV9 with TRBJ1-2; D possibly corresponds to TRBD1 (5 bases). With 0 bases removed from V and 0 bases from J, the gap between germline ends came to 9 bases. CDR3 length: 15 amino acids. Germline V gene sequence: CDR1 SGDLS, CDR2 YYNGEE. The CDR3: CASSVGAGSNYGYTF. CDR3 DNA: TGTGCCAGCAGCGTAGGGGCAGGGTCTAACTATGGCTACACCTTC.

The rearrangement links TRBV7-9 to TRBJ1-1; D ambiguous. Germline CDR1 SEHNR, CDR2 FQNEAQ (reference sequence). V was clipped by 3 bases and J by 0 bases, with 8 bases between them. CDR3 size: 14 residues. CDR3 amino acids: CASSFLGVNTEAFF. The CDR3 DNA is TGTGCCAGCAGCTTCCTTGGGGTGAACACTGAAGCTTTCTTT.

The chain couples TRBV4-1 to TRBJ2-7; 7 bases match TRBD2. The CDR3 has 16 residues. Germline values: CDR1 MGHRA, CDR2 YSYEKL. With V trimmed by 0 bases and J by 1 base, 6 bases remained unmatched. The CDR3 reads CASSQDGGGLSYEQYF. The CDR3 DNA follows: TGCGCCAGCAGCCAAGACGGCGGGGGTTTATCCTACGAGCAGTACTTC.

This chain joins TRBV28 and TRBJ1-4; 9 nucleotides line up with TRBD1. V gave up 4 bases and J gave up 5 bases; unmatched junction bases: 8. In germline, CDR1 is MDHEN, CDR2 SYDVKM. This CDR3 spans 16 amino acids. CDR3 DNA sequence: TGTGCCAGCAGTTCCCCGGACAGGGGAGGAAATGAAAAACTGTTTTTT. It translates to CASSSPDRGGNEKLFF.

CDR3 sequence: CASSLQWRGDSYEQYF. The CDR3 DNA reads TGTGCCAGCAGCCTTCAATGGCGGGGGGACTCCTACGAGCAGTACTTC. The chain uses TRBV7-8 and TRBJ2-7; 8 nucleotides line up with TRBD2. The CDR3 consists of 16 residues. Germline V gene data show CDR1 as SGHVS and CDR2 as FQNEAQ. The V gene end was trimmed by 5 bases and the J gene end by 0 bases; junction bases not matched to a gene: 9.

The DNA for the CDR3 is TGCAGCGTTCGGACAGGTACCGGGGGCTACACCTTC. This gives the protein CSVRTGTGGYTF. This sequence joins TRBV29-1 and TRBJ1-2; 7 nucleotides match TRBD1. CDR3 size: 12 residues. With V trimmed by 5 bases and J by 8 bases, 8 bases remained unmatched. In germline, CDR1 is SQVTM, CDR2 ANQGSEA.

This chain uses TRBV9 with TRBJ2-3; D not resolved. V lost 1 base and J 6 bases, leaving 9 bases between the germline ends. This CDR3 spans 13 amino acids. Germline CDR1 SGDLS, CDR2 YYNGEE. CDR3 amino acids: CASSVILGDTQYF. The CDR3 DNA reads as TGTGCCAGCAGCGTAATCTTGGGGGATACGCAGTATTTT.

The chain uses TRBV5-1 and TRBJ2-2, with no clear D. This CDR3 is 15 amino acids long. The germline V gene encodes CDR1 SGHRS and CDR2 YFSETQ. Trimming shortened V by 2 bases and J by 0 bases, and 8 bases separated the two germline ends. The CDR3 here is CASSFVTSNTGELFF. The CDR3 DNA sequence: TGCGCCAGCAGCTTTGTGACTTCGAACACCGGGGAGCTGTTTTTT.

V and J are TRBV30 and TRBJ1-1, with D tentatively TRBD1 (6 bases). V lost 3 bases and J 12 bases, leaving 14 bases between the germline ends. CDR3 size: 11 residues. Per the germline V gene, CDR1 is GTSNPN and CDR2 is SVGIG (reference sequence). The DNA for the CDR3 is TGTGCCTGGAGATTAGGGGGGTTAACTTTCTTT. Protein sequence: CAWRLGGLTFF.

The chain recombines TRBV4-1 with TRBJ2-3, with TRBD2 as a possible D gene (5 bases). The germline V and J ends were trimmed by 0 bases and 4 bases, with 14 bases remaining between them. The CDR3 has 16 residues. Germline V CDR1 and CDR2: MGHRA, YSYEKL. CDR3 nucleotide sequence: TGCGCCAGCAGCCAAGATTTTGAGCGGCGGGCAGATACGCAGTATTTT. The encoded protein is CASSQDFERRADTQYF.

CDR3 amino acids: CAWSVEGGEPQHF. CDR3 nucleotides: TGTGCCTGGAGTGTAGAGGGGGGGGAGCCCCAGCATTTT. The chain is built from TRBV30 and TRBJ1-5; TRBD1 is a possible D gene (6 bases). The V gene's germline CDR1 is GTSNPN and CDR2 SVGIG (reference sequence). CDR3 length: 13 residues. The ends were cut back, 0 bases at V and 8 bases at J, with 11 bases in the middle.

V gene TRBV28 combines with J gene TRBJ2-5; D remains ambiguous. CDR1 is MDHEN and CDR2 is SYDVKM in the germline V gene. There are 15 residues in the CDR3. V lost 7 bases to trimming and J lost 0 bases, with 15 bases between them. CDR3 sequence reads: CASTPSEKYQETQYF. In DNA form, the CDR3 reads TGTGCCAGCACCCCGAGTGAGAAGTACCAAGAGACCCAGTACTTC.

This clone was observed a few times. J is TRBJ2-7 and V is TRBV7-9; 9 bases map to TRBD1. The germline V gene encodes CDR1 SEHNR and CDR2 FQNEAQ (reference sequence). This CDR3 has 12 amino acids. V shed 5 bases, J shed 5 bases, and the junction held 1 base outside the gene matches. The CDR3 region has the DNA TGTGCCAGCAGCCGGACAGGGGACGAGCAGTACTTC. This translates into CASSRTGDEQYF.

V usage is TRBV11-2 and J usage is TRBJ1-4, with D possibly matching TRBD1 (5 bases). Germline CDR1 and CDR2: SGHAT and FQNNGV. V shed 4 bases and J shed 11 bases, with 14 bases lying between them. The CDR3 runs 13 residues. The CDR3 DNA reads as TGTGCCAGCAGCTCCTCAGGGTTCGAGAAACTGTTTTTT. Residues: CASSSSGFEKLFF.